These 15 T cell receptor beta chains were sequenced from one sample in a study of shared clonotypes between healthy human individuals. Naive-designated CD8 cells lacked CD45RO, were positively enriched for CCR7, and omitted terminally differentiated effector memory CD45RA+ cells. The method was immunoSEQ multiplex PCR; TCRdb's version includes in-frame clones alone and lacks a portion of them. The table records over 2,000,000 clones, just over 90% of them present only once. The sample comprised naive CD8+ T cells from PBMCs. All receptors come from a man in his late teens or twenties in good health. Some clones in this sample may be carry-over from other donors' samples.

The V and J genes are TRBV28 and TRBJ1-2; a possible D gene is TRBD1 (5 bases). Trimming stripped 1 base from V and 4 bases from J, with 16 bases between. Germline CDR1 MDHEN, CDR2 SYDVKM. This CDR3 region has 16 residues. The CDR3 coding sequence is TGTGCCAGCAGTTTATCCCCAGGGAGCGCTTTCTATGGCTACACCTTC. This sequence encodes CASSLSPGSAFYGYTF.

The CDR3 spells CASSLGRMYYEQYF. The CDR3 region has the DNA TGTGCCAGCAGCTTGGGGCGGATGTACTACGAGCAGTACTTC. The chain couples TRBV5-6 to TRBJ2-7; the D is unclear. V lost 0 bases and J lost 3, with 10 bases in between. This CDR3 is 14 amino acids long. Per germline, CDR1 SGHDT and CDR2 YYEEEE.

This clone was observed a single time. The V call is TRBV28, the J call TRBJ2-5, with 10 nucleotides matching TRBD2. CDR3 length: 16 residues. The germline CDR1 and CDR2 sequences are MDHEN and SYDVKM. Losses at the gene ends were 3 bases for V and 5 bases for J; bases not matched to a gene: 9. CDR3 sequence reads: CASSFTLAGVVETQYF. The DNA of the CDR3 is TGTGCCAGCAGTTTTACGCTAGCGGGAGTAGTTGAGACCCAGTACTTC.

The chain couples TRBV28 to TRBJ1-1; no firm D call. This CDR3 is 13 amino acids long. Germline loops: CDR1 MDHEN, CDR2 SYDVKM. The ends were cut back, 2 bases at V and 5 bases at J, with 9 bases in the middle. The CDR3 coding sequence is TGTGCCAGCAGTTTAGTCGGAAGAACTGAAGCTTTCTTT. Protein sequence: CASSLVGRTEAFF. The full variable domain, completed using reference TRBV28 and TRBJ1-1, is DVKVTQSSRYLVKRTGEKVFLECVQDMDHENMFWYRQDPGLGLRLIYFSYDVKMKEKGDIPEGYSVSREKKERFSLILESASTNQTSMYLCASSLVGRTEAFFGQGTRLTVV.

J is TRBJ2-6 and V is TRBV6-4; D not certain. Germline values: CDR1 MRHNA, CDR2 SNTAGT. V lost 6 bases and J lost 4, with 10 bases in between. The length of the CDR3 is 14 residues. CDR3 coding DNA: TGTGCCAGCAGCCCGATCTCAGGGGCCAACGTCCTGACTTTC. Its translation: CASSPISGANVLTF.

The rearrangement uses TRBV7-9 and TRBJ2-1; 12 nucleotides match TRBD2. The CDR3 length is 16 residues. Germline assignment: CDR1 SEHNR and CDR2 FQNEAQ (reference sequence). J was trimmed by 8 bases and V by 0 bases; bases with no gene match: 5. Here the CDR3 DNA reads TGTGCCAGCAGCTTAGCCCTGACTAGCGGGGGCGATGAGCAGTTCTTC. Amino acids: CASSLALTSGGDEQFF.

The V call is TRBV10-3, the J call TRBJ2-1; 11 positions agree with TRBD1. Per germline, CDR1 ENHRY and CDR2 SYGVKD. V was pared by 11 bases and J by 7 bases, with 13 bases of the junction left unmatched. The CDR3 is 15 residues long. The CDR3 nucleotides are TGTGCCTCCCGGAGCGGACAGGGGGCTGTGAATGAGCAGTTCTTC. Protein product: CASRSGQGAVNEQFF.

The CDR3 region has the DNA TGTGCCAGTAGTATCCCTGCGCGGGAGGGGTACATTCAGTACTTC. Residues: CASSIPAREGYIQYF. The chain employs TRBV19 and TRBJ2-4; TRBD2 matches 9 bases. The germline gives CDR1 LNHDA, CDR2 SQIVND (reference sequence). V shed 3 bases, J shed 8 bases, and the junction held 8 bases outside the gene matches. This CDR3 is 15 amino acids long.

Details on this clone: This sample includes further DNA sequences coding for the same CDR3. The chain has TRBV11-3 and TRBJ2-5, with 10 positions matching TRBD2. Germline CDR1 SGHNT, CDR2 YENEEA. CDR3 length equals 16 residues. The J segment lost 2 bases and the V segment lost 4 bases, leaving 7 bases of the junction unmatched. Here the CDR3 reads CASSSRTSGTQETQYF. The CDR3 DNA is TGTGCCAGCAGCTCCAGAACTAGCGGGACGCAAGAGACCCAGTACTTC.

The chain employs TRBV5-1 and TRBJ2-2, with 13 bases lining up with TRBD2. V dropped 4 bases and J dropped 2; count of bases not matched to a gene: 8. Germline values: CDR1 SGHRS, CDR2 YFSETQ. The CDR3 runs to 18 residues. In nucleotides, the CDR3 is TGCGCCAGCAGCCTCCACCGGACTAGCGGGAGAAACACCGGGGAGCTGTTTTTT. This gives the protein CASSLHRTSGRNTGELFF. Supplemented by reference TRBV5-1 and TRBJ2-2, the full variable domain reads KAGVTQTPRYLIKTRGQQVTLSCSPISGHRSVSWYQQTPGQGLQFLFEYFSETQRNKGNFPGRFSGRQFSNSRSEMNVSTLELGDSALYLCASSLHRTSGRNTGELFFGEGSRLTVL.

In its sample, this clone was seen a few times. The chain combines TRBV30 with TRBJ1-1, with D maybe TRBD1 (6 bases). Looked up from germline, CDR1 is GTSNPN and CDR2 is SVGIG (reference sequence). This CDR3 has 13 residues. The germline V and J ends were trimmed by 2 bases and 6 bases, with 13 bases remaining between them. The CDR3 sequence: CAWSQGSRAEAFF. The CDR3 coding sequence is TGTGCCTGGAGTCAGGGGAGTAGGGCTGAAGCTTTCTTT.

This sequence joins TRBV4-1 and TRBJ1-2; the D gene is possibly TRBD1 (6 bases). V dropped 1 base and J dropped 7 bases, with 16 bases sitting between them. From germline, CDR1 is MGHRA and CDR2 YSYEKL. The CDR3 has 15 amino acids. The CDR3 sequence is CASSQVGTGQFGYTF. CDR3 coding DNA: TGCGCCAGCAGCCAAGTCGGCACAGGGCAGTTTGGCTACACCTTC.

The rearrangement uses TRBV18 and TRBJ2-5, with TRBD1 matching over 7 bases. This CDR3 has 15 amino acids. The trim removed 3 bases at V and 3 bases at J, leaving 7 bases unmatched. Germline CDR1 and CDR2: KGHSH and LQKENI. CDR3 coding DNA: TGTGCCAGCTCACCCCTCCGGGACAGAGAAGAGACCCAGTACTTC. Its translation is CASSPLRDREETQYF.

The chain carries TRBV27 and TRBJ2-3, with 8 bases that match TRBD2. The V and J ends lost 6 bases and 0 bases, in that order; junction bases with no gene match: 5. Germline V gene sequence: CDR1 MNHEY, CDR2 SMNVEV (reference sequence). The CDR3 consists of 15 residues. The CDR3 bases are TGTGCCAGCAGCTCGACTAGCGTTAGCACAGATACGCAGTATTTT. This sequence encodes CASSSTSVSTDTQYF.

To note about this clone: Other DNA sequences within the sample encode an identical CDR3. The chain links TRBV7-9 to TRBJ1-5; D gene ambiguous. This CDR3 has 14 residues. With 5 bases removed from V and 0 bases from J, the gap between germline ends came to 8 bases. Germline V lookup: CDR1 SEHNR, CDR2 FQNEAQ (reference sequence). The CDR3 DNA is TGTGCCAGCAGCCTAGGCGCTAGCAATCAGCCCCAGCATTTT. Encoded protein: CASSLGASNQPQHF.